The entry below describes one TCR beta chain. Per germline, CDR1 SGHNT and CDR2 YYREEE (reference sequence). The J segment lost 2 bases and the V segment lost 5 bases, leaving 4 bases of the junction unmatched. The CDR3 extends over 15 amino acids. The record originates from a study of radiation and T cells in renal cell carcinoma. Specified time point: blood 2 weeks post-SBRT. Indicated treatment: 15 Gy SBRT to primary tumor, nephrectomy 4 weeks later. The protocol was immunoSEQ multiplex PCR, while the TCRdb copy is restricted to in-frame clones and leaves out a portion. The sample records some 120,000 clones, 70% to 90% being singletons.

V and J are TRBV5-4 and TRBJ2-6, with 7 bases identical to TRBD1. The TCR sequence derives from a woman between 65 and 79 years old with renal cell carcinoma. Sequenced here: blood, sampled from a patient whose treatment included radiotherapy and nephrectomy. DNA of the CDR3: TGTGCCAGCAGGATAGGGGGCGCTGGGGCCAACGTCCTGACTTTC. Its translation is CASRIGGAGANVLTF. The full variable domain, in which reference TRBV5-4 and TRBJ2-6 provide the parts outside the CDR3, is ETGVTQSPTHLIKTRGQQVTLRCSSQSGHNTVSWYQQALGQGPQFIFQYYREEENGRGNFPPRFSGLQFPNYSSELNVNALELDDSALYLCASRIGGAGANVLTFGAGSRLTVL.